The 19 T cell receptor beta chains reported below all come from one sample, sequenced in a study of technical replicates of blood from several donors. Using immunoSEQ multiplex PCR, the repertoire was profiled, and TCRdb retains in-frame clones only, with some absent. The sample includes about 91,000 clones, 92% of them seen just once. Sequencing was performed on T cells isolated from PBMCs. All receptors come from a human donor in good health.

J is TRBJ1-1 and V is TRBV14; the D is unclear. Between the trimmed V and J ends, which lost 6 bases and 0 bases, there was a span of 14 bases. The germline V gene encodes CDR1 SGHDN and CDR2 FVKESK. This CDR3 has 15 amino acids. CDR3 protein: CASSQSARLNTEAFF. For the CDR3, the DNA is TGTGCCAGCAGTCAATCCGCCAGGTTGAACACTGAAGCTTTCTTT.

J is TRBJ2-3 and V is TRBV10-1; possibly TRBD1 for D (6 bases). The CDR3 length is 11 residues. The V end lost 8 bases, the J end lost 5 bases, and 8 bases lay between the germline ends. Germline V gene lookup returns CDR1 WNHNN and CDR2 SYGVQD (reference sequence). The CDR3 bases are TGCGCCAGCGCCAGGGGAGATACGCAGTATTTT. Translation gives CASARGDTQYF.

The genes are TRBV10-3 and TRBJ2-4; 7 positions agree with TRBD2. CDR1 is ENHRY and CDR2 is SYGVKD in the germline V gene. V lost 2 bases and J lost 4; bases outside the gene matches: 17. This CDR3 is built from 19 residues. The CDR3 sequence is CAISEPEPDGREIKNIQYF. The CDR3 DNA follows: TGTGCCATCAGTGAGCCTGAGCCCGATGGGCGGGAGATTAAAAACATTCAGTACTTC.

The chain links TRBV30 to TRBJ2-1, with 8 positions matching TRBD2. Germline CDR1 GTSNPN, CDR2 SVGIG (reference sequence). CDR3 length equals 17 residues. J lost 0 bases, V lost 1 base, and 8 bases had no gene match. DNA for the CDR3: TGTGCCTGGAGTGAAATAGCGGGGATAAGCTCCTACAATGAGCAGTTCTTC. Its protein product is CAWSEIAGISSYNEQFF.

This clone has just a few counts. This chain connects TRBV28 to TRBJ1-5; 9 nucleotides agree with TRBD1. Germline V gives CDR1 MDHEN, CDR2 SYDVKM. The CDR3 runs 20 residues. V trimming: 1 base; J trimming: 1 base; junction bases outside the gene matches: 14. CDR3 in amino acids: CASSLSFPRTGEESNQPQHF. CDR3 nucleotides: TGTGCCAGCAGTTTATCGTTCCCCCGGACAGGGGAGGAAAGCAATCAGCCCCAGCATTTT.

The chain uses TRBV6-6 and TRBJ1-2; no definite D call. The CDR3 has 15 amino acids. In germline, CDR1 is MNHNY, CDR2 SVGAGI (reference sequence). V was clipped by 2 bases and J by 6 bases, with 16 bases between them. The DNA of the CDR3 is TGTGCCAGCAGTTACCTTTTGGGAGGGCGAGATGGCTACACCTTC. Residues: CASSYLLGGRDGYTF.

The V call is TRBV5-8, the J call TRBJ2-1; the D is unclear. Germline V gene sequence: CDR1 SGHTS, CDR2 YDEGEE. The CDR3 has 16 residues. V was pared by 0 bases and J by 1 base, with 11 bases between. DNA of the CDR3: TGTGCCAGCAGCTTGGGCCCTAGTCGGTCCTACAATGAGCAGTTCTTC. It specifies CASSLGPSRSYNEQFF. The full variable domain, its missing parts supplied by reference TRBV5-8 and TRBJ2-1, is EAGVTQSPTHLIKTRGQQATLRCSPISGHTSVYWYQQALGLGLQFLLWYDEGEERNRGNFPPRFSGRQFPNYSSELNVNALELEDSALYLCASSLGPSRSYNEQFFGPGTRLTVL.

This clone was counted a single time. The chain has TRBV18 and TRBJ2-3; no definite D call. This CDR3 contains 13 residues. CDR1 and CDR2 from the germline V gene are KGHSH and LQKENI. Trimming removed 2 bases from V and 3 bases from J, with 6 bases in between. In DNA form, the CDR3 reads TGTGCCAGCTCACCATCCCTGACAGATACGCAGTATTTT. As protein: CASSPSLTDTQYF.

V usage is TRBV5-1 and J usage is TRBJ2-2, with TRBD1 identical over 9 bases. Germline CDR1 SGHRS, CDR2 YFSETQ. V was clipped by 4 bases and J by 4 bases; unmatched bases: 5. This CDR3 is 15 amino acids long. The DNA for the CDR3 is TGCGCCAGCAGCCACGGGACAGGGTCCACCGGGGAGCTGTTTTTT. This gives the protein CASSHGTGSTGELFF. Full variable domain (outside the CDR3, taken from reference TRBV5-1 and TRBJ2-2): KAGVTQTPRYLIKTRGQQVTLSCSPISGHRSVSWYQQTPGQGLQFLFEYFSETQRNKGNFPGRFSGRQFSNSRSEMNVSTLELGDSALYLCASSHGTGSTGELFFGEGSRLTVL.

The chain couples TRBV11-2 to TRBJ2-2, with 10 bases lining up with TRBD2. The V and J ends lost 0 bases and 8 bases, in that order; junction bases with no gene match: 12. The CDR3 is made up of 18 amino acids. Germline values: CDR1 SGHAT, CDR2 FQNNGV. Written as DNA, the CDR3 is TGTGCCAGCAGCTTAGATCGGCCTTGGACTAGCGGATGGGGGGAGCTGTTTTTT. Translating gives CASSLDRPWTSGWGELFF.

This clone was found once. This chain links TRBV4-1 with TRBJ2-7; D perhaps matches TRBD1 (6 bases). CDR1 and CDR2 from the germline V gene are MGHRA and YSYEKL. The CDR3 contains 16 residues. Between the trimmed V and J ends, which lost 1 base and 0 bases, there was a span of 13 bases. CDR3 in amino acids: CASSQVWTEISYEQYF. Here the CDR3 DNA reads TGCGCCAGCAGCCAAGTATGGACAGAAATCTCCTACGAGCAGTACTTC.

Only a few counts were recorded for this clone. The J gene is TRBJ2-7, the V gene TRBV7-2, with D possibly matching TRBD2 (5 bases). CDR1 SGHTA and CDR2 FQGNSA come from the germline V gene. The CDR3 runs 13 residues. Trimming stripped 5 bases from V and 3 bases from J, with 11 bases between. The DNA for the CDR3 is TGTGCCAGCAGCCCCACTAGTAGCTACGAGCAGTACTTC. This translates into CASSPTSSYEQYF.

The chain employs TRBV2 and TRBJ2-5; no reliable D call. CDR1 and CDR2 (germline): SNHLY, FYNNEI. With 4 bases removed from V and 1 base from J, the gap between germline ends came to 7 bases. CDR3 size: 13 residues. CDR3: CASSGNSQETQYF. The CDR3 DNA reads TGTGCCAGCAGTGGTAACTCCCAAGAGACCCAGTACTTC.

J is TRBJ1-1 and V is TRBV28; 11 bases are a match to TRBD1. Germline V CDR1 and CDR2: MDHEN, SYDVKM. J was trimmed by 0 bases and V by 5 bases; bases with no gene match: 5. This CDR3 is 16 amino acids long. CDR3 DNA sequence: TGTGCCAGCAGTAGGACAGGGGGCCCACTGAACACTGAAGCTTTCTTT. It yields the protein CASSRTGGPLNTEAFF.

V and J are TRBV7-6 and TRBJ2-1, with 8 nucleotides matching TRBD2. The CDR3 is 17 residues long. Losses at the gene ends were 4 bases for V and 6 bases for J; bases not matched to a gene: 14. In germline, CDR1 is SGHVS, CDR2 FNYEAQ. This chain's CDR3 is CASSSPTSASFGNEQFF. For the CDR3, the DNA is TGTGCCAGCAGCTCTCCGACTAGCGCGTCCTTCGGCAATGAGCAGTTCTTC.

V is TRBV7-9 and J is TRBJ2-7; 14 bases map to TRBD2. V trimming: 3 bases; J trimming: 7 bases; junction bases outside the gene matches: 11. The CDR3 runs 17 residues. Per the germline V gene, CDR1 is SEHNR and CDR2 is FQNEAQ (reference sequence). CDR3 amino acids: CASSFVPGLAGVEEQYF. CDR3 DNA: TGTGCCAGCAGCTTTGTTCCGGGACTAGCGGGAGTGGAGGAGCAGTACTTC.

The V call is TRBV19, the J call TRBJ1-1; perhaps TRBD1 as D (5 bases). Germline values: CDR1 LNHDA, CDR2 SQIVND (reference sequence). V was cut by 5 bases and J by 8 bases, with 9 bases left in between. CDR3 length equals 11 residues. The CDR3: CASSGGAEAFF. The CDR3 nucleotides are TGTGCCAGTAGTGGAGGGGCCGAAGCTTTCTTT.

The chain combines TRBV13 with TRBJ1-2; a weak D match, TRBD1 (6 bases). Per the germline V gene, CDR1 is PRHDT and CDR2 is FYEKMQ (reference sequence). This CDR3 spans 13 amino acids. V was trimmed by 6 bases and J by 4 bases, leaving 12 bases between them. The CDR3 bases are TGTGCCAGCAGTTCCGGGGGGCTCTATGGCTACACCTTC. This translates into CASSSGGLYGYTF.

The chain uses TRBV11-3 and TRBJ2-2; D is undetermined. The ends were cut back, 3 bases at V and 10 bases at J, with 6 bases in the middle. Germline V gene sequence: CDR1 SGHNT, CDR2 YENEEA. The length of the CDR3 is 11 residues. The CDR3 loop reads CASSFLVELFF. In DNA, the CDR3 is TGTGCCAGCAGCTTTCTTGTGGAGCTGTTTTTT. The full variable domain, its missing parts supplied by reference TRBV11-3 and TRBJ2-2, is EAGVVQSPRYKIIEKKQPVAFWCNPISGHNTLYWYLQNLGQGPELLIRYENEEAVDDSQLPKDRFSAERLKGVDSTLKIQPAELGDSAVYLCASSFLVELFFGEGSRLTVL.